A selection of T cell receptor beta chains follows, all from one sample in a study of CD8 T cells in ankylosing spondylitis. Each CDR3 protein is one row after TCRdb ran MiXCR on the 5' RACE reads. This table holds 350,000 or so distinct CDR3 sequences, roughly 14% found once. The sample was blood, either unsorted or a sorted T cell fraction (not recorded which). Receptors were obtained from a male donor with ankylosing spondylitis or in good health (not recorded which). Both conserved end residues are part of each CDR3. The order of the fields is clone size, D gene, V gene, J gene, CDR3 protein, CDR3 DNA. A D gene is named only where the DNA matches it firmly. Clone sizes are given selectively: once, few, many, or a class where the clone is expanded.

>few|.|TRBV5-1|TRBJ1-1
CASSLDGRGNTEAFF
TGCGCCAGCAGCTTGGACGGGCGTGGGAACACTGAAGCTTTCTTT
>many|.|TRBV7-9|TRBJ2-2
CASSLDIYTGELFF
TGTGCCAGCAGCTTAGACATATACACCGGGGAGCTGTTTTTT
>.|.|TRBV12-5|TRBJ2-7
CASGLDLYEQYF
TGTGCTAGTGGTTTGGACCTCTACGAGCAGTACTTC
>.|.|TRBV18|TRBJ2-7
CASSPPTRVSHEQYF
TGTGCCAGCTCACCACCGACCAGGGTGAGCCACGAGCAGTACTTC
>few|.|TRBV5-1|TRBJ2-3
CASSLVQGSADTQYF
TGCGCCAGCAGCTTGGTACAGGGCTCGGCAGATACGCAGTATTTT
>many|TRBD1|TRBV29-1|TRBJ2-7
CSAGQGIHEQYF
TGCAGCGCCGGACAGGGTATCCACGAGCAGTACTTC
>few|.|TRBV4-1|TRBJ2-1
CASSQHEGYNEQFF
TGCGCCAGCAGCCAACATGAGGGGTACAATGAGCAGTTCTTC
>few|.|TRBV5-6|TRBJ2-3
CASSLRASRNTQYF
TGTGCCAGCAGCTTAAGGGCGTCGAGAAATACGCAGTATTTT
>.|TRBD2|TRBV7-2|TRBJ2-1
CASSLKSGGLNEQFF
TGTGCCAGCAGCTTAAAGAGCGGGGGCCTCAATGAGCAGTTCTTC
>few|.|TRBV15|TRBJ1-2
CATSREDRITGGYTF
TGTGCCACCAGCAGAGAGGACCGCATTACGGGGGGCTACACCTTC
>.|TRBD1|TRBV5-1|TRBJ2-2
CASSLDLGTGAGELFF
TGCGCCAGCAGCTTGGACCTCGGGACAGGGGCCGGGGAGCTGTTTTTT
>many|.|TRBV27|TRBJ1-2
CASSLGANYGYTF
TGTGCCAGCAGTTTAGGCGCTAACTATGGCTACACCTTC
>few|TRBD2|TRBV7-9|TRBJ2-3
CASSSGLAGASTDTQYF
TGTGCCAGCAGCTCCGGACTAGCGGGTGCTAGCACAGATACGCAGTATTTT
>.|.|TRBV5-1|TRBJ2-5
CASSPPPSQETQYF
TGCGCCAGCAGCCCCCCCCCCAGTCAAGAGACCCAGTACTTC
>.|.|TRBV7-2|TRBJ2-7
CASSPRTVYEQYF
TGTGCCAGCAGCCCGCGGACAGTCTACGAGCAGTACTTC
>many|.|TRBV2|TRBJ2-7
CASSADFSSSYEQYF
TGTGCCAGCAGTGCAGACTTTTCCAGCTCCTACGAGCAGTACTTC
>many|TRBD1|TRBV29-1|TRBJ1-4
CSVAEDRGRGEKLFF
TGCAGCGTTGCAGAGGACAGGGGGAGAGGGGAAAAACTGTTTTTT
>few|.|TRBV7-2|TRBJ2-5
CASSLVYQYF
TGTGCCAGCAGCTTGGTCTACCAGTACTTC
>.|TRBD2|TRBV12-3/TRBV12-4|TRBJ2-6
CASSPGTSGFGANVLTF
TGTGCCAGCAGTCCCGGGACTAGCGGGTTTGGGGCCAACGTCCTGACTTTC
>few|.|TRBV20-1|TRBJ1-1
CSASAGGPNTEAFF
TGCAGTGCTAGTGCCGGGGGGCCGAACACTGAAGCTTTCTTT
>many|.|TRBV5-1|TRBJ2-7
CASSKPSTYEQYF
TGCGCCAGCAGCAAACCCTCCACCTACGAGCAGTACTTC
>.|.|TRBV12-3/TRBV12-4|TRBJ1-3
CASRGTAPSGNTIYF
TGTGCCAGCAGGGGGACGGCACCCTCTGGAAACACCATATATTTT
>many|.|TRBV27|TRBJ2-1
CASSLRDNEQFF
TGTGCCAGCAGTTTGAGAGACAATGAGCAGTTCTTC
>few|TRBD2|TRBV7-8|TRBJ2-3
CASSDPGLAGGIRTDTQYF
TGTGCCAGCAGCGACCCGGGACTAGCGGGAGGGATTCGCACAGATACGCAGTATTTT
>few|.|TRBV6-1|TRBJ1-1
CASSESTNTEAFF
TGTGCCAGCAGTGAATCGACGAACACTGAAGCTTTCTTT
>few|TRBD2|TRBV7-9|TRBJ2-3
CASSISGGRDTQYF
TGTGCCAGCAGCATTAGCGGGGGGAGAGATACGCAGTATTTT
>.|TRBD2|TRBV6-5|TRBJ2-5
CASSYEGLAAAYF
TGTGCCAGCAGTTACGAGGGACTAGCGGCCGCGTACTTC
>.|TRBD2|TRBV29-1|TRBJ2-3
CSAEGREGRDTQYF
TGCAGCGCCGAGGGTCGGGAGGGCAGAGATACGCAGTATTTT
>few|TRBD2|TRBV7-2|TRBJ2-1
CASSPAGRANNEQFF
TGTGCCAGCAGCCCAGCGGGACGGGCAAACAATGAGCAGTTCTTC
>.|.|TRBV11-2|TRBJ2-2
CASSPLAKNTGELFF
TGTGCCAGCAGCCCATTAGCGAAGAACACCGGGGAGCTGTTTTTT
>.|TRBD1|TRBV12-3/TRBV12-4|TRBJ1-5
CASSLAPDRGPQPQHF
TGTGCCAGCAGTTTAGCCCCGGACAGGGGGCCTCAGCCCCAGCATTTT
>.|.|TRBV4-1|TRBJ2-6
CASSYRDNGITSGANVLTF
TGCGCCAGCAGCTATCGCGACAACGGGATTACCTCTGGGGCCAACGTCCTGACTTTC
>.|TRBD2|TRBV27|TRBJ2-2
CASSLTSGSGGELLF
TGTGCCAGCAGTTTGACTAGCGGGAGCGGCGGGGAGCTGTTATTT
>.|TRBD1|TRBV19|TRBJ2-3
CASRDRGADTQYF
TGTGCCAGTAGGGACAGGGGAGCAGATACGCAGTATTTT
>few|.|TRBV27|TRBJ1-1
CASSIGIQGSRAFF
TGTGCCAGCAGTATCGGAATACAGGGATCGAGGGCTTTCTTT
>few|TRBD2|TRBV11-3|TRBJ2-4
CASSTISGGERNIQYF
TGTGCCAGCAGCACCATTAGCGGGGGGGAGAGAAACATTCAGTACTTC
>.|TRBD1|TRBV7-9|TRBJ2-7
CASSWTGGASYEQYF
TGTGCCAGCAGCTGGACAGGGGGCGCCTCCTACGAGCAGTACTTC
>.|.|TRBV18|TRBJ1-1
CASSPTPAGSEAFF
TGTGCCAGCTCACCGACACCAGCTGGATCTGAAGCTTTCTTT
>few|TRBD2|TRBV12-3/TRBV12-4|TRBJ2-2
CASSLRGLAGENGELFF
TGTGCCAGCAGTTTAAGGGGACTAGCGGGAGAAAACGGGGAGCTGTTTTTT
>few|.|TRBV20-1|TRBJ2-5
CSARRSGETQYF
TGCAGTGCTAGGCGCTCCGGGGAGACCCAGTACTTC
>few|TRBD2|TRBV4-1|TRBJ2-1
CASSQQPSGNFNEQFF
TGCGCCAGCAGCCAACAGCCTAGCGGGAATTTCAATGAGCAGTTCTTC
>many|TRBD1|TRBV3-1|TRBJ1-4
CASSLRTGSEKLFF
TGTGCCAGCAGCCTCCGGACAGGGTCTGAAAAACTGTTTTTT
>few|TRBD1|TRBV15|TRBJ2-5
CATANGGNYRGVWETQYF
TGTGCCACCGCTAATGGGGGAAATTACAGGGGAGTATGGGAGACCCAGTACTTC
>.|.|TRBV5-6|TRBJ2-6
CASSWRQTGANVLTF
TGTGCCAGCAGCTGGAGGCAGACTGGGGCCAACGTCCTGACTTTC
>.|TRBD2|TRBV6-5|TRBJ2-5
CASSSAGGALRTQYF
TGTGCCAGCAGTTCAGCGGGAGGGGCTCTTCGGACCCAGTACTTC
>few|.|TRBV10-2|TRBJ1-1
CASSELLSVGVGYTEAFF
TGCGCCAGCAGTGAGTTGTTAAGTGTGGGTGTTGGGTACACTGAAGCTTTCTTT
>.|.|TRBV10-3|TRBJ1-3
CAIRQGGGNTIYF
TGTGCCATCAGACAGGGAGGTGGAAACACCATATATTTT
>.|TRBD1|TRBV20-1|TRBJ2-5
CSAATTGAQYF
TGCAGTGCAGCAACTACAGGGGCCCAGTACTTC
>.|.|TRBV20-1|TRBJ2-7
CSALVLADHYEQYF
TGCAGTGCCCTCGTACTAGCTGACCACTACGAGCAGTACTTC
>many|TRBD2|TRBV12-3/TRBV12-4|TRBJ2-1
CASRRSGGPGNEQFF
TGTGCCAGCAGACGTAGCGGGGGGCCAGGAAATGAGCAGTTCTTC
>few|.|TRBV20-1|TRBJ1-5
CSAREFRSNQPQHF
TGCAGTGCTAGAGAATTTCGTAGCAATCAGCCCCAGCATTTT
>many|.|TRBV12-3/TRBV12-4|TRBJ2-7
CASSLDSEQYF
TGTGCCAGCAGTTTGGATAGTGAGCAGTACTTC